The 4 T cell receptor beta chains given below trace back to one sample, sequenced in a study of blood T cell repertoires in COVID-19. The assay was immunoSEQ multiplex PCR, and TCRdb's table has in-frame clones only and misses some. The sample holds approximately 72,000 clones, 83% seen once. Material: peripheral blood. These receptors were collected from a woman of 80 years or more with acute or convalescent COVID-19.

The chain carries TRBV19 and TRBJ1-5; D is ambiguous. V was shortened by 7 bases and J by 1 base, with 14 bases between the two germline ends. Germline CDR1 and CDR2: LNHDA and SQIVND (reference sequence). The CDR3 extends over 15 amino acids. CDR3 in DNA: TGTGCCAGTACCATTGGGCCGGCCAGCAATCAGCCCCAGCATTTT. Protein: CASTIGPASNQPQHF. The variable domain in full, with the rest retrieved from reference TRBV19 and TRBJ1-5, is DGGITQSPKYLFRKEGQNVTLSCEQNLNHDAMYWYRQDPGQGLRLIYYSQIVNDFQKGDIAEGYSVSREKKESFPLTVTSAQKNPTAFYLCASTIGPASNQPQHFGDGTRLSIL.

This chain connects TRBV30 to TRBJ1-5, with D possibly matching TRBD1 (6 bases). Germline values: CDR1 GTSNPN, CDR2 SVGIG (reference sequence). This CDR3 is built from 18 residues. V shed 0 bases and J shed 7 bases, with 25 bases lying between them. The CDR3 is CAWSVGEYGQGIRQPQHF. The CDR3 region has the DNA TGTGCCTGGAGTGTAGGGGAATATGGGCAGGGGATCAGGCAGCCCCAGCATTTT.

CDR3 sequence: CASSNPGLTNTEAFF. CDR3 nucleotides: TGTGCCAGTAGTAATCCGGGACTCACGAACACTGAAGCTTTCTTT. This chain links TRBV19 with TRBJ1-1, with D perhaps matching TRBD1 (5 bases). Between the trimmed V and J ends, which lost 4 bases and 1 base, there was a span of 13 bases. Germline V lookup: CDR1 LNHDA, CDR2 SQIVND (reference sequence). CDR3 length: 15 amino acids.

The chain links TRBV6-1 to TRBJ2-5, with TRBD2 identical over 12 bases. V lost 3 bases to trimming and J lost 4 bases; unmatched junction nucleotides: 6. This CDR3 has 16 amino acids. Germline CDR1 is MNHNS and CDR2 is SASEGT. The CDR3 loop is CASSDILAGGLETQYF. The CDR3 DNA follows: TGTGCCAGCAGTGACATACTAGCGGGAGGCTTAGAGACCCAGTACTTC.